This T cell receptor beta chain was captured by sequencing in a study of control samples from healthy donors and cancer patients. Clones were read by immunoSEQ multiplex PCR, and TCRdb kept only the in-frame ones, dropping some. The table shows 98,000 or so clones, with about 87% occurring only once. This clone was found once. V shed 6 bases and J shed 4 bases, with 15 bases lying between them. CDR1 and CDR2 (germline): WSHSY, SAAADI. The CDR3 runs to 15 residues. The receptor's source is a woman between 65 and 79 years old in good health. J is TRBJ2-2 and V is TRBV10-2; D remains unclear. Sequenced material: blood. The chain's CDR3 is CASSFKVLGTGELFF. The CDR3, as DNA: TGCGCCAGCAGCTTTAAGGTGCTAGGCACCGGGGAGCTGTTTTTT.